The entry that follows covers one TCR beta chain sequence. These data originate in a study of blood T cell repertoires in COVID-19. Study as a whole: There were acute and convalescent COVID-19 samples, and they came from the United States, Italy and Spain. T cells, B-cell-depleted T cells, or PBMCs provided the cDNA or gDNA that served as material.

The junction had 8 bases not matched to a gene; V was cut back by 5 bases and J by 8 bases. This CDR3 has 14 amino acids. Germline CDR1 and CDR2: LNHDA and SQIVND (reference sequence). In the original workflow: Amplification of reference gene primers was used by the study to estimate nucleated cell counts. The table came from immunoSEQ multiplex PCR; TCRdb's copy has only in-frame clones and leaves some out. From that table come the V and J calls and clone size; the DNA was used to work out D and trimming. The data contain around 130,000 clones, about 86% of them singletons. This chain uses TRBV19 with TRBJ2-2, with 7 bases aligning to TRBD2. This sequence was found in a woman aged 50 to 60 who had recovered from COVID-19. The sample was peripheral blood. The CDR3 DNA is TGTGCCAGTAGTTCCGGACTAGAGGGGGGGGAGCTGTTTTTT. Its protein is CASSSGLEGGELFF.